This paragraph reports one T cell receptor beta chain. The antigen is undetermined. This entry belongs to a study of shared clonotypes between healthy human individuals. Findings and caveats of the study: Several donors held about 5% of naive CD4 clonotypes in common.

Repertoires were generated with immunoSEQ multiplex PCR, while TCRdb's copy carries only in-frame clones and drops some. The data hold some 120,000 clones, with roughly two thirds observed a single time. Trimming removed 3 bases from V and 6 bases from J; junction bases left unmatched: 4. This CDR3 comprises 14 residues. CDR1 is WSHSY and CDR2 is SAAADI in the germline V gene. The clonotype originates from a young woman in good health. Source material: memory CD8+ T cells sorted from blood. Subset noted: CD45RO+ cells pooled with CCR7-negative TemRA cells. The rearrangement joins TRBV10-2 to TRBJ2-1; TRBD1 matches at 8 bases. The CDR3 nucleotides are TGCGCCAGCAGTGACCCAGGGGGCTTCAATGAGCAGTTCTTC. Translation gives CASSDPGGFNEQFF.